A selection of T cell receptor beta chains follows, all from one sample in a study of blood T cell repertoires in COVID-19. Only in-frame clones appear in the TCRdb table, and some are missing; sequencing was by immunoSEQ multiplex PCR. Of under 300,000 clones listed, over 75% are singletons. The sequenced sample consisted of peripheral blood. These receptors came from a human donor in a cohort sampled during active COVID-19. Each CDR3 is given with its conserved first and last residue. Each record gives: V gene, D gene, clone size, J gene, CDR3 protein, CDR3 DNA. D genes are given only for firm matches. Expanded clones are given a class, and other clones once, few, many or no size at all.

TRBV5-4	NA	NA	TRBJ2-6	CASSPGQASGANVLTF	TGTGCCAGCAGCCCGGGACAAGCCTCTGGGGCCAACGTCCTGACTTTC
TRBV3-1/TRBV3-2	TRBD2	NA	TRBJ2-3	CASSQVPSGIDTQYF	TGTGCCAGCAGCCAGGTTCCGAGCGGGATCGATACGCAGTATTTT
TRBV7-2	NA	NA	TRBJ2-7	CASSLGLNSYEQYF	TGTGCCAGCAGCTTAGGACTTAACTCATACGAGCAGTACTTC
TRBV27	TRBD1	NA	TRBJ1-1	CASSSGTGRRGTEAFF	TGTGCCAGCAGTTCAGGGACAGGCCGCAGGGGCACTGAAGCTTTCTTT
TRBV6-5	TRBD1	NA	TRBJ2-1	CASSNPAGGSNEQFF	TGTGCCAGCAGCAACCCGGCAGGGGGTTCCAATGAGCAGTTCTTC
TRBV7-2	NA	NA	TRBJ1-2	CASSRAGNGYTF	TGTGCCAGCAGCAGAGCAGGGAATGGCTACACCTTC
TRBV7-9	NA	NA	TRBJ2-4	CASSPSGVLNIQYF	TGTGCCAGCAGCCCGTCGGGTGTTCTCAACATTCAGTACTTC
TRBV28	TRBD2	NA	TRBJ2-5	CASSPAGTSQETQYF	TGTGCCAGCAGTCCAGCCGGGACTAGCCAAGAGACCCAGTACTTC
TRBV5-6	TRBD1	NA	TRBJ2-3	CASSLAPGGVTTDTQYF	TGTGCCAGCAGCTTGGCCCCAGGGGGTGTAACCACAGATACGCAGTATTTT
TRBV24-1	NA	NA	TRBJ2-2	CATSDPQFPGGELFF	TGTGCCACCAGTGACCCCCAGTTCCCGGGCGGGGAGCTGTTTTTT
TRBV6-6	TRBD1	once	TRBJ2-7	CASRDRGSEQYF	TGTGCCAGCAGGGACAGGGGAAGCGAGCAGTACTTC
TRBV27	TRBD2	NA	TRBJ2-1	CASSPWTSGKYNEQFF	TGTGCCAGCAGTCCTTGGACTAGCGGGAAATACAATGAGCAGTTCTTC
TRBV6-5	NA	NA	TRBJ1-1	CASRRGTEAFF	TGTGCCAGCAGAAGGGGAACTGAAGCTTTCTTT
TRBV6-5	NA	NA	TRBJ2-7	CASGIFGAYEQYF	TGTGCCAGTGGGATCTTCGGGGCCTACGAGCAGTACTTC
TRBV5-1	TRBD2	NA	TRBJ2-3	CASSLPLSGINTQYF	TGCGCCAGCAGCCTACCCCTAAGCGGGATAAATACGCAGTATTTT
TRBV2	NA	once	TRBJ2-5	CASSVEGWETQYF	TGTGCCAGCAGTGTTGAGGGCTGGGAGACCCAGTACTTC
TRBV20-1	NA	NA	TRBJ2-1	CSANQDWEQFF	TGCAGTGCTAATCAGGACTGGGAGCAGTTCTTC
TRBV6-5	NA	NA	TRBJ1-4	CASGQQSNEKLFF	TGTGCCAGCGGGCAGCAATCTAATGAAAAACTGTTTTTT
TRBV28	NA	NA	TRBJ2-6	CASSGPRTVSGANVLTF	TGTGCCAGCAGTGGCCCCCGAACAGTCTCTGGGGCCAACGTCCTGACTTTC
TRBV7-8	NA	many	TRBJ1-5	CASSLTPGRGNQPQHF	TGTGCCAGCAGCTTAACACCCGGGAGAGGCAATCAGCCCCAGCATTTT
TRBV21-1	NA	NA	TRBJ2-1	CASSKEDSDNEQFF	TGTGCCAGCAGCAAAGAAGACAGTGACAATGAGCAGTTCTTC
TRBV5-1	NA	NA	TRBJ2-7	CASSSRTTTYEQYF	TGCGCCAGCAGCTCCAGGACTACGACCTACGAGCAGTACTTC
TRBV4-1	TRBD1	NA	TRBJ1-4	CASSQNRGLGGEKLFF	TGCGCCAGCAGCCAAAACAGGGGCCTTGGTGGGGAAAAACTGTTTTTT
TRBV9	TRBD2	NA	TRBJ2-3	CASSNSGGEADTQYF	TGTGCCAGCAGCAATAGCGGGGGAGAGGCAGATACGCAGTATTTT
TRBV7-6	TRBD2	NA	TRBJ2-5	CASSLLAGQETQYF	TGTGCCAGCAGCCTGCTAGCGGGCCAAGAGACCCAGTACTTC
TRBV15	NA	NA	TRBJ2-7	CATSRADNGPFYEQYF	TGTGCCACCAGCAGGGCCGACAATGGCCCCTTCTACGAGCAGTACTTC
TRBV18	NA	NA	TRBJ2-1	CASSPDIKSYNEQFF	TGTGCCAGCTCACCAGACATTAAGTCCTACAATGAGCAGTTCTTC
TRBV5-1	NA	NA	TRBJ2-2	CATEDSGELFF	TGCGCTACAGAGGACTCCGGGGAGCTGTTTTTT
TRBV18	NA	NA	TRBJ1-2	CASSPDRANYGYTF	TGTGCCAGCTCACCAGACAGAGCTAACTATGGCTACACCTTC
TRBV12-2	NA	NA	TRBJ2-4	CASRQSGRGPCAKNIQYF	TGTGCAAGTCGTCAATCGGGCAGGGGGCCTTGTGCCAAAAACATTCAGTACTTC
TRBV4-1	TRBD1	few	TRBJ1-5	CASSQGDRVQHF	TGCGCCAGCAGCCAAGGGGACAGGGTGCAGCATTTT
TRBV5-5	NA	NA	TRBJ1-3	CASSLDHAGGNTIYF	TGTGCCAGCAGCTTGGATCACGCCGGGGGAAACACCATATATTTT
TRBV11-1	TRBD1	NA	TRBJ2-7	CASSYNPGQGNEQYF	TGTGCCAGCAGTTACAATCCGGGACAGGGGAACGAGCAGTACTTC